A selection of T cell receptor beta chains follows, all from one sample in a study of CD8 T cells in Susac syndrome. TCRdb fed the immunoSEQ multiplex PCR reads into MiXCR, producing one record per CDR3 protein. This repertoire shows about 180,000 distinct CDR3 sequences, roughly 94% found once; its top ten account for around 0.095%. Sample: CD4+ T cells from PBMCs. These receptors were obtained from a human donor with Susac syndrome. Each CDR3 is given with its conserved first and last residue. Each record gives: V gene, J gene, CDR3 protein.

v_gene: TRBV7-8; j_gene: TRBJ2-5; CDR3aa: CASSLEVGGGQETQYF
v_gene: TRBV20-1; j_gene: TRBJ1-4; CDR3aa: CSARTGTFGGEKLFF
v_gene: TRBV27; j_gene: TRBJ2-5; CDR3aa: CASSPLRGQETQYF
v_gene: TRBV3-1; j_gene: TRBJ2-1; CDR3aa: CASSQTGDREQFF
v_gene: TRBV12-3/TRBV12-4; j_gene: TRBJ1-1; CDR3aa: CASIPGGRPEVAEAFF
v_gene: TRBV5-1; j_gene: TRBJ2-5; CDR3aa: CASSLWGEETQYF
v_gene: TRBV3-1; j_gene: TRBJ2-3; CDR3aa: CASSQEEGTDTQYF
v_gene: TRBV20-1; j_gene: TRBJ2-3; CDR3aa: CSASELGQGSTDTQYF
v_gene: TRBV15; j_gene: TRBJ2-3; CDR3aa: CATSLITDTQYF
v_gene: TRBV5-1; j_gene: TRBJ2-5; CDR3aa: CASSPGGRDRETQYF
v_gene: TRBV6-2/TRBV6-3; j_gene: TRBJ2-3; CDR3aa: CASSYLGQIDSDTQYF
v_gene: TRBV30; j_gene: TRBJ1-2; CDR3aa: CAWRQVGGSNYGYTF
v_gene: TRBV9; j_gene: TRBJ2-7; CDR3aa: CASSARGEQYF
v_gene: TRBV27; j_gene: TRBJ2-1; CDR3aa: CASSLGLAVNEQFF